This is a list of T cell receptor beta chains from one sample in a study of cytomegalovirus exposure and HLA in healthy donors. Measured with immunoSEQ multiplex PCR; TCRdb has only the in-frame clones, and not every one. The sample records around 140,000 clones, less than 80% being singletons. Material for sequencing was PBMCs. The receptors originated from a female donor in good health and CMV-seropositive. Both conserved end residues are part of each CDR3. The D gene is left open where the match is weak.

>TRBD2|TRBV29-1
CSVTGGGEETQYF
>TRBD1|TRBV27
CASSERDSNSPLHF
>TRBD1|TRBV29-1
CSVATGAGYNEQFF
>.|TRBV4-2
CASSQGPRLDIDEQFF
>.|TRBV15
CATSREQGPGELFF
>TRBD1|TRBV5-1
CASSLLDRLSTDTQYF
>TRBD1|TRBV6-6
CASRPEGAADYGYTF
>.|TRBV29-1
CSVGGVANYGYTF
>TRBD2|TRBV2
CASRALAGESSTQYF
>.|TRBV5-1
CASIASTIEADTQYF
>TRBD1|TRBV2
CASSGQQGDPKHF
>TRBD1|TRBV18
CASHRQGGEKLFF
>.|TRBV29-1
CSARQSSYEQYF
>TRBD1|TRBV5-4
CASTLLGQSNYGYTF
>TRBD1|TRBV5-6
CASSLGQVYEQYF
>TRBD1|TRBV7-9
CASSHSGQGGSGYTF
>.|TRBV7-2
CASSLSSGTGELFF
>.|TRBV30
CAWSYGGYNEQFF
>.|TRBV5-1
CASSSGTGPTNEKLFF
>.|TRBV7-9
CASSLGAGTTNEKLFF
>.|TRBV19
CASGLASRGTQYF
>TRBD2|TRBV9
CASSQQLAGGTDTQYF
>.|TRBV5-1
CASSPGGGYGYTF
>TRBD2|TRBV4-1
CASSQEGAGGPHEQYF
>TRBD2|TRBV5-1
CASSLDFSGGAHEQYF
>TRBD1|TRBV2
CASRTGGNTIYF
>.|TRBV11-2
CASSLGTIGNTIYF
>.|TRBV5-1
CASSFPLSQGGLDTQYF
>.|TRBV6-6
CASSYPRGGGDYGYTF
>TRBD1|TRBV28
CASNSVGRGRYEQYF